Listed below are T cell receptor beta chains from one sample, sequenced in a study of T cells in Graves' hyperthyroidism and ophthalmopathy. Each CDR3 protein gets one entry after TCRdb re-called the multiplex PCR reads with MiXCR. The sample has approximately 210,000 distinct CDR3 sequences; about 15% are singletons. Input material: blood. The receptors come from a man in his fifties or sixties with Graves' hyperthyroidism. Both conserved end residues are part of each CDR3. A D gene is named only where the DNA matches it firmly. The size of a clone is reported for some rows only, either as once, few or many, or as a class for expanded clones.

TRBJ2-3,-,TRBD2,TRBV10-1,CASSSSGRTDTQYF,TGCGCCAGCAGTTCTAGCGGGAGGACAGATACGCAGTATTTT
TRBJ2-3,many,-,TRBV5-1,CASSSQGDTTTDTQYF,TGCGCCAGCAGCTCCCAGGGCGACACCACCACAGATACGCAGTATTTT
TRBJ2-7,many,-,TRBV11-2,CASSDPSYEQYF,TGTGCCAGCAGCGACCCCTCATACGAGCAGTACTTC
TRBJ2-3,many,-,TRBV6-4,CASSDSPASATDTQYF,TGTGCCAGCAGTGACTCCCCAGCGTCTGCCACAGATACGCAGTATTTT
TRBJ2-1,few,TRBD2,TRBV4-1,CASSQDPAGENNEQFF,TGCGCCAGCAGCCAAGATCCAGCGGGAGAGAACAATGAGCAGTTCTTC
TRBJ2-1,few,TRBD2,TRBV15,CATSRGTSGTNEQFF,TGTGCCACCAGCAGGGGGACTAGCGGGACCAATGAGCAGTTCTTC
TRBJ2-5,many,-,TRBV10-3,CAIRTHTEETQYF,TGTGCCATCAGAACCCATACCGAAGAGACCCAGTACTTC
TRBJ2-3,many,TRBD2,TRBV3-1,CASSQISGTITDTQYF,TGTGCCAGCAGCCAAATAAGCGGGACCATCACAGATACGCAGTATTTT
TRBJ1-5,many,-,TRBV7-9,CASSPYTGEIGNQPQHF,TGTGCCAGCAGCCCATATACCGGGGAGATAGGAAATCAGCCCCAGCATTTT
TRBJ2-1,once,TRBD2,TRBV7-9,CASSQTSGIDNEQFF,TGTGCCAGCAGCCAGACTAGCGGGATCGACAATGAGCAGTTCTTC
TRBJ2-3,many,TRBD2,TRBV3-1,CASSQGREGRIDTQYF,TGTGCCAGCAGCCAAGGACGGGAGGGCCGAATAGATACGCAGTATTTT
TRBJ2-3,-,TRBD1,TRBV12-5,CASGGTDRPHSNTQYF,TGTGCTAGTGGTGGGACGGACAGGCCACATTCGAATACGCAGTATTTT
TRBJ2-2,many,TRBD2,TRBV6-5,CASSYERELTGELFF,TGTGCCAGCAGTTACGAGCGGGAGCTCACCGGGGAGCTGTTTTTT
TRBJ2-1,-,TRBD2,TRBV3-1,CAGSPTVAGARNEQFF,TGTGCCGGCAGCCCTACCGTAGCGGGAGCGAGGAATGAGCAGTTCTTC
TRBJ1-2,many,TRBD1,TRBV6-6,CASSSTGTGGYGYTF,TGTGCCAGCAGTTCCACCGGGACAGGGGGGTATGGCTACACCTTC
TRBJ1-1,once,TRBD1,TRBV27,CASSAGQMNTEAFF,TGTGCCAGCAGTGCGGGACAGATGAACACTGAAGCTTTCTTT
TRBJ1-2,-,-,TRBV5-1,CASSLGWGLEGYTF,TGCGCCAGCAGCTTGGGTTGGGGGCTGGAAGGCTACACCTTC
TRBJ1-5,few,-,TRBV20-1,CSAEGDSDGNQPQHF,TGCAGTGCTGAGGGGGACTCGGATGGGAATCAGCCCCAGCATTTT
TRBJ1-3,few,TRBD1,TRBV10-3,CAIRTRQGGGRRNTIYF,TGTGCCATCAGAACCAGACAGGGAGGAGGACGGAGAAACACCATATATTTT